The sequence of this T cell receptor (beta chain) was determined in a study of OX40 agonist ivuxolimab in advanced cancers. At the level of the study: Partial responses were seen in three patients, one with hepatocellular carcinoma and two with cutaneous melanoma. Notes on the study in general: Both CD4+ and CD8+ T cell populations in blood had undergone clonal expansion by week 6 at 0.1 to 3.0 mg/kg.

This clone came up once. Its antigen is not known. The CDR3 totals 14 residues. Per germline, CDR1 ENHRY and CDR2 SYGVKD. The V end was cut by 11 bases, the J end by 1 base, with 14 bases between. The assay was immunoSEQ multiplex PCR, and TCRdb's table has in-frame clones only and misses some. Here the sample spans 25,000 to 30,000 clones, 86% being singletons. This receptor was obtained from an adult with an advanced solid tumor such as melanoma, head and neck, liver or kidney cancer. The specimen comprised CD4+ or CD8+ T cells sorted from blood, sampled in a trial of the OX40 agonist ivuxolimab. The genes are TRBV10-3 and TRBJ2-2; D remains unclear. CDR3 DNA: TGTGCCTCCCGTCGGGCAGGGAACACCGGGGAGCTGTTTTTT. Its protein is CASRRAGNTGELFF.